Here is one T cell receptor (beta chain) with its context. The target antigen is unknown. These data are taken from a study of shared clonotypes between healthy human individuals. Study summary: Per donor, three plates held CD4 naive cells, three held CD4 memory, two held CD8 naive and one held CD8 memory.

Study-wide points: Investigators expected sequencing depth to affect clonotype sharing among donors. Only blood samples were collected, and tissue repertoires likely differ.

Deep-level assay runs were performed. TCRdb's table, derived via immunoSEQ multiplex PCR, lists solely in-frame clones and lacks some. This sample has approximately 1.5 million clones, with approximately 98% found just once. The source is a man under 40 in good health. Specimen: naive CD4+ T cells sorted from blood. As for subset: CD45RA+ positively selected.

In DNA, the CDR3 is TGCGCCAGCAGTGAGTCCTTCCACTCGAACACCGGGGAGCTGTTTTTT. Protein: CASSESFHSNTGELFF. The rearrangement joins TRBV10-1 to TRBJ2-2; D remains unclear. Germline V gene lookup returns CDR1 WNHNN and CDR2 SYGVQD (reference sequence). The CDR3 has 16 amino acids. V shed 0 bases and J shed 0 bases, with 8 bases lying between them.